Below, 4 T cell receptor beta chains from the same sample are listed, as sequenced in a study of T-cell reconstitution after alpha-beta-depleted transplantation in children. Unique molecular identifiers were incorporated during preparation of the TCRbeta library. TCRdb reanalysed the PCR reads using MiXCR and keeps one entry per CDR3 protein. In the table there are 750,000 to 950,000 distinct CDR3 sequences, roughly 16% of which are singletons. The specimen was PBMCs, mostly from graft donor cells, collected 360 days after TCRalphabeta/CD19-depleted stem cell transplant. These receptors were obtained from a male patient younger than 18 who had a stem cell transplant for acute lymphoblastic leukemia, so the T cells may come from the graft donor.

This clonotype was observed a single time. V is TRBV20-1 and J is TRBJ2-1; D gene ambiguous. V was cut by 2 bases and J by 0 bases, with 8 bases left in between. This CDR3 has 14 residues. Germline lookup yields CDR1 DFQATT and CDR2 SNEGSKA (reference sequence). CDR3 bases: TGCAGTGCTAGACTCCAGAGCTCCTACAATGAGCAGTTCTTC. Translation gives CSARLQSSYNEQFF.

The V call is TRBV5-1, the J call TRBJ2-3; 8 positions agree with TRBD1. V gave up 4 bases and J gave up 3 bases; unmatched junction bases: 7. Germline values: CDR1 SGHRS, CDR2 YFSETQ. This CDR3 has 15 amino acids. In nucleotides, the CDR3 is TGCGCCAGCAGCAGGACAGGGACGACGACAGATACGCAGTATTTT. Residues: CASSRTGTTTDTQYF. The full variable domain, with the rest looked up from reference TRBV5-1 and TRBJ2-3, is KAGVTQTPRYLIKTRGQQVTLSCSPISGHRSVSWYQQTPGQGLQFLFEYFSETQRNKGNFPGRFSGRQFSNSRSEMNVSTLELGDSALYLCASSRTGTTTDTQYFGPGTRLTVL.

This clonotype has at least ten counts. The chain carries TRBV27 and TRBJ2-1; the D gene is possibly TRBD2 (6 bases). Germline assignment: CDR1 MNHEY and CDR2 SMNVEV (reference sequence). The CDR3 runs to 14 residues. Trimming shortened V by 6 bases and J by 7 bases, and 16 bases separated the two germline ends. The CDR3 reads CASRGITSTNEQFF. CDR3 DNA sequence: TGTGCCAGCAGGGGAATAACTAGCACGAATGAGCAGTTCTTC.

This clonotype occurred once. The chain couples TRBV21-1 to TRBJ2-2. TRBV21-1 is an annotated pseudogene. The CDR3 consists of 10 residues. The CDR3 protein is CAIRTGELFF. CDR3 DNA sequence: TGTGCCATCCGGACCGGGGAGCTGTTTTTT.